These 18 T cell receptor beta chains were sequenced from one sample in a study of cytomegalovirus exposure and HLA in healthy donors. PCR employed 60 Vbeta and 13 Jbeta primers. Sequencing was performed with immunoSEQ multiplex PCR; in TCRdb, only in-frame clones are kept and a portion is missing. The repertoire holds under 250,000 clones, with roughly 85% as singletons. The sample was PBMCs. Receptors were obtained from a woman younger than 45 in good health and CMV-seropositive.

This rearrangement joins TRBV5-6 to TRBJ1-5; 7 positions agree with TRBD1. The CDR3 is made up of 16 amino acids. J lost 4 bases, V lost 0 bases, and 7 bases had no gene match. Germline loops: CDR1 SGHDT, CDR2 YYEEEE. The CDR3 reads CASSLVKDRLNQPQHF. CDR3 DNA sequence: TGTGCCAGCAGCTTGGTTAAGGACAGGCTTAATCAGCCCCAGCATTTT.

The V gene is TRBV5-4, the J gene TRBJ2-7, with TRBD1 identical over 9 bases. The CDR3 covers 13 residues. Germline CDR1 is SGHNT and CDR2 is YYREEE (reference sequence). The ends lost 3 bases at V and 3 bases at J; junction bases unmatched: 1. CDR3 sequence: CASSSDRGYEQYF. Written as DNA, the CDR3 is TGTGCCAGCAGCTCGGACAGGGGCTACGAGCAGTACTTC.

The sample holds a few counts of this clone. V is TRBV4-3 and J is TRBJ2-3, with 10 bases identical to TRBD1. This CDR3 has 16 amino acids. The junction had 6 bases not matched to a gene; V was cut back by 1 base and J by 5 bases. CDR1 and CDR2 from the germline V gene are LGHNA and YSLEER. The CDR3 loop is CASSQAATGGIDTQYF. The CDR3 DNA follows: TGCGCCAGCAGCCAAGCCGCGACAGGGGGCATAGATACGCAGTATTTT.

The chain couples TRBV6-1 to TRBJ2-7, with a possible D match to TRBD1 (6 bases). Germline V lookup: CDR1 MNHNS, CDR2 SASEGT. The CDR3 runs to 14 residues. Trimming stripped 2 bases from V and 7 bases from J, with 15 bases between. CDR3 in amino acids: CASSEQGSPGEQYF. The CDR3 coding sequence is TGTGCCAGCAGTGAACAGGGGAGTCCGGGAGAGCAGTACTTC.

V gene TRBV5-1 combines with J gene TRBJ1-2; no definite D call. The CDR3 loop spans 14 amino acids. Germline V CDR1 and CDR2: SGHRS, YFSETQ. Trimming cost V 3 bases and J 4 bases, with 13 bases left between them. In nucleotides, the CDR3 is TGCGCCAGCAGCTCCGGGGAAAAGGGCTATGGCTACACCTTC. This translates into CASSSGEKGYGYTF.

The chain joins TRBV5-5 to TRBJ1-4, with 8 bases aligning to TRBD1. CDR3 size: 15 residues. Germline-derived CDR1 and CDR2 are SGHKS and YYEKEE (reference sequence). V shed 2 bases, J shed 6 bases, and the junction held 6 bases outside the gene matches. The CDR3 DNA is TGTGCCAGCAGCTTTTTACAGGGGGGGGATGAAAAACTGTTTTTT. Translation: CASSFLQGGDEKLFF.

This rearrangement joins TRBV25-1 to TRBJ1-1; D unclear. The CDR3 has 13 amino acids. V lost 3 bases and J lost 1, with 6 bases in between. Looked up from germline, CDR1 is MGHDK and CDR2 is SYGVNS. CDR3 region: CASSERGNTEAFF. The CDR3 DNA sequence: TGTGCCAGCAGTGAGCGGGGGAACACTGAAGCTTTCTTT.

The rearrangement joins TRBV5-1 to TRBJ2-7, with D maybe TRBD1 (6 bases). The CDR3 is made up of 14 amino acids. Per germline, CDR1 SGHRS and CDR2 YFSETQ. The germline V and J ends were trimmed by 6 bases and 1 base, with 14 bases remaining between them. CDR3 coding DNA: TGCGCCAGCAACGTACAGGGCAATTCCTACGAGCAGTACTTC. It codes for CASNVQGNSYEQYF.

The rearrangement joins TRBV7-9 to TRBJ1-2, with D tentatively TRBD1 (5 bases). Germline V gives CDR1 SEHNR, CDR2 FQNEAQ (reference sequence). CDR3 length equals 14 residues. Trimming removed 5 bases at V and 6 bases at J, with 16 bases between. CDR3 nucleotide sequence: TGTGCCAGCAGCCGGCGGGACGGACTTCATGGCTACACCTTC. Amino acids: CASSRRDGLHGYTF.

The CDR3 bases are TGTGCTAGTGGTTTGTCGAGCAGACAGCCTAACACCGGGGAGCTGTTTTTT. Protein: CASGLSSRQPNTGELFF. The chain employs TRBV12-5 and TRBJ2-2; possible D gene TRBD1, 5 bases. V was cut by 2 bases and J by 2 bases, with 15 bases left in between. CDR3 length: 17 amino acids. Germline CDR1 is LGHNT and CDR2 is FRNRAP. The full variable domain, its missing parts supplied by reference TRBV12-5 and TRBJ2-2, is DARVTQTPRHKVTEMGQEVTMRCQPILGHNTVFWYRQTMMQGLELLAYFRNRAPLDDSGMPKDRFSAEMPDATLATLKIQPSEPRDSAVYFCASGLSSRQPNTGELFFGEGSRLTVL.

J is TRBJ2-7 and V is TRBV7-9, with 10 bases that match TRBD2. V lost 1 base to trimming and J lost 1 base; unmatched junction nucleotides: 13. CDR3 length: 19 residues. Germline loops: CDR1 SEHNR, CDR2 FQNEAQ (reference sequence). CDR3 residues: CASSLDYASGSAGSYEQYF. Written as DNA, the CDR3 is TGTGCCAGCAGCTTAGATTACGCTAGCGGGAGTGCGGGATCCTACGAGCAGTACTTC.

The genes are TRBV5-4 and TRBJ2-7; 8 bases match TRBD1. The germline V gene encodes CDR1 SGHNT and CDR2 YYREEE (reference sequence). This CDR3 contains 15 residues. V lost 5 bases to trimming and J lost 4 bases; unmatched junction nucleotides: 11. For the CDR3, the DNA is TGTGCCAGCAGGTATGGACAGGGAGAAAAATACGAGCAGTACTTC. This gives the protein CASRYGQGEKYEQYF.

The rearrangement uses TRBV5-1 and TRBJ1-4; maybe TRBD1 (5 bases). V gave up 4 bases and J gave up 8 bases, with 18 bases separating them. The germline V gene encodes CDR1 SGHRS and CDR2 YFSETQ. The CDR3 consists of 15 residues. The CDR3 DNA sequence: TGCGCCAGCAGCCTGACAGCCGAGCTGCGCGAAAAACTGTTTTTT. Encoded protein: CASSLTAELREKLFF.

V gene TRBV2 combines with J gene TRBJ2-5; possible D gene TRBD1, 5 bases. The V gene's germline CDR1 is SNHLY and CDR2 FYNNEI. V lost 8 bases and J 1 base, leaving 8 bases between the germline ends. The CDR3 runs 12 residues. CDR3 DNA sequence: TGTGCCAGCGGACAAGGCCAAGAGACCCAGTACTTC. Translation gives CASGQGQETQYF.

The chain links TRBV7-8 to TRBJ2-7; 8 positions agree with TRBD2. In germline, CDR1 is SGHVS, CDR2 FQNEAQ. CDR3 size: 17 residues. Unmatched junction bases numbered 8, after V lost 1 base and J lost 0 bases. CDR3 region: CASSLGGSGVISYEQYF. Here the CDR3 DNA reads TGTGCCAGCAGCTTAGGGGGTAGCGGGGTGATCTCCTACGAGCAGTACTTC. Full variable domain (rest looked up from reference TRBV7-8 and TRBJ2-7): GAGVSQSPRYKVAKRGQDVALRCDPISGHVSLFWYQQALGQGPEFLTYFQNEAQLDKSGLPSDRFFAERPEGSVSTLKIQRTQQEDSAVYLCASSLGGSGVISYEQYFGPGTRLTVT.

This rearrangement joins TRBV7-9 to TRBJ2-7, with 12 bases aligning to TRBD2. J gave up 2 bases and V 4 bases, and 9 bases lay outside the gene matches. The CDR3 runs 17 residues. Germline CDR1 SEHNR, CDR2 FQNEAQ (reference sequence). The CDR3 reads CASSYTSGGSIAYEQYF. The CDR3 nucleotides read TGTGCCAGCAGCTATACTAGCGGGGGGTCTATCGCCTACGAGCAGTACTTC.

The chain combines TRBV27 with TRBJ2-1; 8 bases are a match to TRBD2. Germline CDR1 and CDR2: MNHEY and SMNVEV (reference sequence). This CDR3 has 17 residues. V gave up 7 bases and J gave up 8 bases; unmatched junction bases: 19. Written as DNA, the CDR3 is TGTGCCAGCACCTTCACGGGGGGGCCTTGGACGGTCTATGAGCAGTTCTTC. Translated, it gives CASTFTGGPWTVYEQFF.

This clone was recorded once. The chain employs TRBV10-1 and TRBJ2-3; TRBD2 agrees at 8 bases. This CDR3 comprises 16 residues. The V gene end was trimmed by 3 bases and the J gene end by 4 bases; junction bases not matched to a gene: 9. Germline CDR1 reads WNHNN; CDR2 reads SYGVQD (reference sequence). The CDR3 DNA sequence: TGCGCCAGCAGTGAAGGTAGCGGGGAGGCGGCAGATACGCAGTATTTT. Its protein is CASSEGSGEAADTQYF.